These 30 T cell receptor beta chains were all obtained from the same sample, sequenced in a study of blood T cell repertoires in COVID-19. Profiling relied on immunoSEQ multiplex PCR, and the TCRdb table lists in-frame clones only, not all of them. The sample lists about 63,000 clones, around 79% occurring once. Sequenced sample: peripheral blood. The source of these receptors is a human donor in a cohort sampled during active COVID-19.

The J gene is TRBJ1-1, the V gene TRBV7-6; D is uncertain. From germline, CDR1 is SGHVS and CDR2 FNYEAQ. CDR3 length: 13 residues. V lost 0 bases and J 6 bases, leaving 8 bases between the germline ends. Here the CDR3 reads CASSLAGVAEAFF. CDR3 DNA: TGTGCCAGCAGCTTAGCCGGTGTCGCTGAAGCTTTCTTT. The full variable domain, in which reference TRBV7-6 and TRBJ1-1 provide the parts outside the CDR3, is GAGVSQSPRYKVTKRGQDVALRCDPISGHVSLYWYRQALGQGPEFLTYFNYEAQQDKSGLPNDRFSAERPEGSISTLTIQRTEQRDSAMYRCASSLAGVAEAFFGQGTRLTVV.

Details on this clone: Different DNA sequences within this sample yield the same CDR3. CDR3 in DNA: TGTGCCAGCAGTTACGCGGGGTTGGGGGAGACCCAGTACTTC. Protein sequence: CASSYAGLGETQYF. The chain links TRBV6-2 or TRBV6-3 to TRBJ2-5, with TRBD2 as a possible D gene (6 bases). The CDR3 is made up of 14 amino acids. Germline V gene lookup returns CDR1 MNHEY and CDR2 SVGEGT. Trimming removed 2 bases from V and 5 bases from J, with 12 bases in between.

The chain links TRBV5-1 to TRBJ1-2; TRBD1 matches at 8 bases. This CDR3 is built from 13 residues. Germline V gene data show CDR1 as SGHRS and CDR2 as YFSETQ. V lost 4 bases and J lost 8; bases outside the gene matches: 7. The DNA for the CDR3 is TGCGCCAGCAGCGTGGACAGGGCCGGGGGCTACACCTTC. Translating it yields CASSVDRAGGYTF.

The rearrangement links TRBV11-2 to TRBJ1-3; 11 bases are shared with TRBD1. The CDR3 sequence is 16 residues long. Germline V gene data show CDR1 as SGHAT and CDR2 as FQNNGV. V lost 3 bases to trimming and J lost 5 bases; unmatched junction nucleotides: 6. The CDR3 DNA is TGTGCCAGCAGCTTTTACGGGACAGGGGGGCGAAACACCATATATTTT. Translated, it gives CASSFYGTGGRNTIYF. Drawing the rest from reference TRBV11-2 and TRBJ1-3, the complete variable domain is EAGVAQSPRYKIIEKRQSVAFWCNPISGHATLYWYQQILGQGPKLLIQFQNNGVVDDSQLPKDRFSAERLKGVDSTLKIQPAKLEDSAVYLCASSFYGTGGRNTIYFGEGSWLTVV.

V gene TRBV5-1 combines with J gene TRBJ2-5; 8 bases are a match to TRBD1. Trimming cost V 0 bases and J 3 bases; bases outside gene matches: 4. The V gene's germline CDR1 is SGHRS and CDR2 YFSETQ. This CDR3 is 15 amino acids long. CDR3 nucleotides: TGCGCCAGCAGCTTGGATACAGGGGGGAAAGAGACCCAGTACTTC. As protein: CASSLDTGGKETQYF.

The chain employs TRBV19 and TRBJ1-4; D unresolved. The CDR3 spans 15 residues. The germline gives CDR1 LNHDA, CDR2 SQIVND (reference sequence). V was clipped by 4 bases and J by 0 bases, with 9 bases between them. The CDR3 sequence: CASSNGIATNEKLFF. The DNA for the CDR3 is TGTGCCAGTAGTAACGGGATTGCAACTAATGAAAAACTGTTTTTT.

The rearrangement links TRBV28 to TRBJ2-1; 9 bases agree with TRBD2. Germline CDR1 and CDR2: MDHEN and SYDVKM. CDR3 length equals 17 residues. Trimming at V came to 9 bases and at J to 2 bases, leaving 14 bases not matched to a gene. The DNA of the CDR3 is TGTGCCAGTTCGGGGGTGGGTGCTAGCGGGACCTACAATGAGCAGTTCTTC. This sequence encodes CASSGVGASGTYNEQFF.

This clone has just one count. The chain joins TRBV28 to TRBJ2-3; the D is unclear. The CDR3 runs 15 residues. Germline V gene data show CDR1 as MDHEN and CDR2 as SYDVKM. Trimming shortened V by 3 bases and J by 2 bases, and 12 bases separated the two germline ends. CDR3 in amino acids: CASSLDLVHTDTQYF. For the CDR3, the DNA is TGTGCCAGCAGTTTGGATCTAGTGCACACAGATACGCAGTATTTT.

This clone was seen only a few times. The CDR3 sequence: CSASQRGTSGRGYEQYF. The CDR3 nucleotides are TGCAGTGCTAGTCAGCGGGGAACTAGCGGGAGGGGCTACGAGCAGTACTTC. V gene TRBV20-1 combines with J gene TRBJ2-7; TRBD2 agrees at 13 bases. The CDR3 is 17 amino acids. CDR1 and CDR2 from the germline V gene are DFQATT and SNEGSKA (reference sequence). Unmatched junction bases numbered 11, after V lost 3 bases and J lost 3 bases.

This clone was counted once. The rearrangement uses TRBV18 and TRBJ1-5; 7 bases are shared with TRBD1. The germline gives CDR1 KGHSH, CDR2 LQKENI. CDR3 length: 18 residues. Trimming at V came to 4 bases and at J to 4 bases, leaving 16 bases not matched to a gene. The CDR3 coding sequence is TGTGCCAGCTCACTACAAGTACCGGGACAGCTTGGGAATCAGCCCCAGCATTTT. It codes for CASSLQVPGQLGNQPQHF.

The rearrangement links TRBV27 to TRBJ2-7; 9 bases match TRBD1. With 4 bases clipped from V and 2 bases from J, the junction kept 9 bases outside the gene matches. The CDR3 spans 16 residues. The germline V gene has CDR1 MNHEY and CDR2 SMNVEV (reference sequence). CDR3 sequence reads: CASSSSAGQGTYEQYF. CDR3 nucleotides: TGTGCCAGCAGTTCCTCCGCGGGACAGGGAACCTACGAGCAGTACTTC.

The chain links TRBV7-6 to TRBJ2-1, with D possibly TRBD2 on 6 matching bases. The germline V and J ends were trimmed by 5 bases and 10 bases, with 15 bases remaining between them. The length of the CDR3 is 13 residues. Germline CDR1 SGHVS, CDR2 FNYEAQ. The CDR3 DNA sequence: TGTGCCAGCAGCCTGCGTGAGGGGAGGGAGCAGTTCTTC. This sequence encodes CASSLREGREQFF.

The V call is TRBV12-2, the J call TRBJ2-7; TRBD2, the table's D call, was not compared with the DNA. TRBV12-2 is a known pseudogene. CDR3 length: 15 amino acids. CDR3 protein: CASRLGRRRPYEQYF. The DNA for the CDR3 is TGTGCAAGTCGCTTAGGACGAAGGAGGCCCTACGAGCAGTACTTC.

DNA for the CDR3: TGTGCCAGCCGCCGCGGGGCTAACTATGGCTACACCTTC. Protein product: CASRRGANYGYTF. This rearrangement joins TRBV28 to TRBJ1-2; no firm D call. Germline-derived CDR1 and CDR2 are MDHEN and SYDVKM. The CDR3 consists of 13 residues. V lost 8 bases and J 0 bases, leaving 10 bases between the germline ends.

The chain has TRBV20-1 and TRBJ2-3, with D possibly being TRBD2 (6 bases). Trimming pared 6 bases from V and 11 bases from J, leaving 15 bases between. Germline loops: CDR1 DFQATT, CDR2 SNEGSKA (reference sequence). This CDR3 has 11 residues. CDR3 residues: CSALTRLRQYF. The CDR3 coding sequence is TGCAGTGCACTGACTAGACTTAGGCAGTATTTT.

The chain is built from TRBV19 and TRBJ2-7; D possibly corresponds to TRBD2 (5 bases). Germline values: CDR1 LNHDA, CDR2 SQIVND (reference sequence). V gave up 3 bases and J gave up 2 bases, with 11 bases separating them. This CDR3 is built from 14 residues. The CDR3 protein is CASSITSGAYEQYF. Here the CDR3 DNA reads TGTGCCAGTAGTATCACCAGCGGAGCCTACGAGCAGTACTTC.

V is TRBV5-6 and J is TRBJ2-6, with D perhaps TRBD2 (5 bases). The CDR3 runs to 17 residues. Trimming left V 2 bases short and J 2 bases short, with 14 bases between. Germline V gene lookup returns CDR1 SGHDT and CDR2 YYEEEE. The CDR3 region is CASSFRTGKAGANVLTF. CDR3 coding DNA: TGTGCCAGCAGCTTTCGGACCGGGAAGGCTGGGGCCAACGTCCTGACTTTC.

V is TRBV3-1 (or the pseudogene TRBV3-2) and J is TRBJ2-1; D perhaps matches TRBD2 (5 bases). V was trimmed by 6 bases and J by 6 bases, leaving 15 bases between them. The CDR3 spans 14 residues. The germline CDR1 and CDR2 sequences are LGHDT and YNNKEL (reference sequence). The CDR3 loop reads CASSFTRIPNEQFF. Written as DNA, the CDR3 is TGTGCCAGCAGTTTTACTAGGATTCCCAATGAGCAGTTCTTC.

The V and J genes are TRBV4-3 and TRBJ1-1; the match to TRBD1 covers 9 bases. The germline V gene encodes CDR1 LGHNA and CDR2 YSLEER. The CDR3 totals 15 residues. The trim removed 4 bases at V and 4 bases at J, leaving 7 bases unmatched. Here the CDR3 reads CASSPHRGRLTEAFF. In DNA, the CDR3 is TGCGCCAGCAGCCCTCACAGGGGGCGCCTCACTGAAGCTTTCTTT.

The chain uses TRBV29-1 and TRBJ2-5, with 9 bases lining up with TRBD1. V was pared by 3 bases and J by 4 bases, with 6 bases of the junction left unmatched. Germline V CDR1 and CDR2: SQVTM, ANQGSEA. The CDR3 has 14 residues. The CDR3 DNA sequence: TGCAGCGTTGACAGGGACAGGGCAGGAGAGACCCAGTACTTC. This sequence encodes CSVDRDRAGETQYF. The whole variable domain, filled in from reference TRBV29-1 and TRBJ2-5, reads SAVISQKPSRDICQRGTSLTIQCQVDSQVTMMFWYRQQPGQSLTLIATANQGSEATYESGFVIDKFPISRPNLTFSTLTVSNMSPEDSSIYLCSVDRDRAGETQYFGPGTRLLVL.

The gene calls are TRBV5-6 and TRBJ2-1; TRBD2 matches 9 bases. Germline V CDR1 and CDR2: SGHDT, YYEEEE. This CDR3 spans 15 amino acids. The trim removed 4 bases at V and 5 bases at J, leaving 7 bases unmatched. The CDR3 is CASSQGLARNNEQFF. The DNA for the CDR3 is TGTGCCAGCAGCCAGGGACTAGCACGAAACAATGAGCAGTTCTTC.

The chain recombines TRBV10-3 with TRBJ2-7, with 12 positions matching TRBD2. Germline V CDR1 and CDR2: ENHRY, SYGVKD. The CDR3 runs 15 residues. The V gene end was trimmed by 7 bases and the J gene end by 5 bases; junction bases not matched to a gene: 9. The CDR3 region has the DNA TGTGCCATCAACAGACTAGCGGGAGAGATTAACGAGCAGTACTTC. It codes for CAINRLAGEINEQYF.

The chain carries TRBV14 and TRBJ2-3; 9 bases are a match to TRBD2. CDR1 is SGHDN, CDR2 FVKESK, per germline. Trimming cost V 2 bases and J 2 bases; bases outside gene matches: 2. The CDR3 loop spans 15 amino acids. This CDR3 is CASSQLAGVTDTQYF. CDR3 bases: TGTGCCAGCAGCCAATTAGCGGGAGTCACAGATACGCAGTATTTT.

For this clone: An end of the junction differs from the germline gene, which may be a read error. Here the CDR3 reads CSVEGGFASSNNEQFF. In nucleotides, the CDR3 is TGCAGCGTTGAAGGAGGGTTCGCTAGCTCCAACAATGAGCAGTTCTTC. This chain uses TRBV29-1 with TRBJ2-1, with D perhaps matching TRBD2 (5 bases). This CDR3 spans 16 amino acids. The V gene's germline CDR1 is SQVTM and CDR2 ANQGSEA.

The CDR3 spells CASSPRRATGKDNSPLHF. In DNA, the CDR3 is TGTGCCAGCTCACCTCGGAGAGCTACAGGGAAGGATAATTCACCCCTCCACTTT. V is TRBV18 and J is TRBJ1-6; D may be TRBD1 (6 bases). Germline loops: CDR1 KGHSH, CDR2 LQKENI. The CDR3 loop spans 18 amino acids. The V end was cut by 3 bases, the J end by 5 bases, with 20 bases between.

This clone appeared a single time. CDR3 in amino acids: CASSHSYRFSVEQYF. The CDR3 nucleotides read TGTGCCAGCAGTCACAGTTACCGATTTTCTGTCGAGCAGTACTTC. V gene TRBV11-3 combines with J gene TRBJ2-7; D is ambiguous. V was trimmed by 6 bases and J by 6 bases, leaving 21 bases between them. This CDR3 is 15 amino acids long. In germline, CDR1 is SGHNT, CDR2 YENEEA.

V is TRBV6-5 and J is TRBJ1-4; 7 positions match TRBD1. The trim removed 2 bases at V and 0 bases at J, leaving 3 bases unmatched. The CDR3 is 16 residues long. In germline, CDR1 is MNHEY, CDR2 SVGAGI. For the CDR3, the DNA is TGTGCCAGCAGTTACCGGGGGACAGCAACTAATGAAAAACTGTTTTTT. Translating it yields CASSYRGTATNEKLFF.

The CDR3 reads CASSPKGAGGSRQFF. CDR3 nucleotides: TGTGCCAGCAGCCCGAAGGGAGCGGGAGGGAGCCGGCAGTTCTTC. The chain recombines TRBV21-1 with TRBJ2-1; TRBD2, as called in the table, went unchecked against the DNA. TRBV21-1 is a pseudogene locus. The CDR3 runs to 15 residues.

The rearrangement links TRBV3-1 (or the pseudogene TRBV3-2) to TRBJ2-5; 9 nucleotides match TRBD1. The CDR3 consists of 16 residues. Looked up from germline, CDR1 is LGHDT and CDR2 is YNNKEL (reference sequence). V was clipped by 1 base and J by 5 bases; unmatched bases: 8. The CDR3 here is CASSQAGQGRGETQYF. The CDR3 DNA reads as TGTGCCAGCAGCCAAGCGGGACAGGGACGAGGGGAGACCCAGTACTTC.

V and J are TRBV9 and TRBJ2-7, with 10 bases aligning to TRBD2. Trimming cost V 3 bases and J 4 bases; bases outside gene matches: 7. The CDR3 contains 15 residues. Germline V lookup: CDR1 SGDLS, CDR2 YYNGEE. DNA for the CDR3: TGTGCCAGCAGCGCAGCGGGAGGGCGTCAGTACGAGCAGTACTTC. Its translation is CASSAAGGRQYEQYF.